This TCR beta chain was identified in a study of monozygotic twins with inflammatory bowel disease. The study, taken as a whole, reports: Concordant and discordant twins showed no difference in repertoire similarity, possibly from limited power.

Making each TCR library took 3,500 to 4,500 ng of total RNA. Reanalyzing the 5' RACE reads, TCRdb keeps one entry per CDR3 protein, without DNA. This sample's clone table lists 140,000 to 150,000 distinct CDR3 sequences. Germline CDR1 is MNHNS and CDR2 is SASEGT. The CDR3 consists of 13 residues. Regarding this clonotype: Its antigen remains unidentified.

The chain is built from TRBV6-1 and TRBJ2-7; TCRdb picks TRBD2, but there is no DNA to check that call. The clonotype was recovered from a human donor with ulcerative colitis or Crohn's disease, or a healthy co-twin of an affected twin (not recorded which). The sample taken for sequencing was blood. The CDR3 region is CASSETRTYEQYF.